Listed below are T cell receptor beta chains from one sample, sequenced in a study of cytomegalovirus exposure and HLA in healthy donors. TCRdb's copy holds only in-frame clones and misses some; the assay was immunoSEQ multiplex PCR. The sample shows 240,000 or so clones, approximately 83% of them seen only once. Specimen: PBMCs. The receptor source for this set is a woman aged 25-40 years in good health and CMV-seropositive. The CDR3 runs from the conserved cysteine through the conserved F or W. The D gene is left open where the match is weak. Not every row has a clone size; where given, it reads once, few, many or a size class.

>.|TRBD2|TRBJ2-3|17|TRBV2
CASSEGWEGLRTDTQYF
TGTGCCAGCAGTGAAGGATGGGAGGGATTAAGGACAGATACGCAGTATTTT
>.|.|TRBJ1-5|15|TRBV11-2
CASSLLQGIGQPQHF
TGTGCCAGCAGCTTACTACAGGGTATTGGCCAGCCCCAGCATTTT
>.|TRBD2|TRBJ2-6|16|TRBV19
CASHLGGGSGANVLTF
TGTGCCAGTCACCTGGGGGGGGGATCAGGGGCCAACGTCCTGACTTTC
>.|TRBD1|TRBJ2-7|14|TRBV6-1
CASSHRDRSYEQYF
TGTGCCAGCAGTCACCGGGACAGGAGCTACGAGCAGTACTTC
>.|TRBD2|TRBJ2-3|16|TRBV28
CASSWGLAGSTDTQYF
TGTGCCAGCAGTTGGGGACTAGCGGGAAGCACAGATACGCAGTATTTT
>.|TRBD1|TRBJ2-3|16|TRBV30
CAWSGEGQGAADTQYF
TGTGCCTGGAGTGGAGAGGGACAGGGGGCCGCAGATACGCAGTATTTT
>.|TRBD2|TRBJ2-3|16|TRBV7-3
CASSLTYGAGADTQYF
TGTGCCAGCAGCTTAACGTATGGCGCGGGAGCAGATACGCAGTATTTT
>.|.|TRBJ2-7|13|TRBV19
CASSISGIYEQYF
TGTGCCAGTAGTATCAGCGGAATCTACGAGCAGTACTTC
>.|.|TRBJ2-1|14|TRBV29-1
CSVDLEGSYNEQFF
TGCAGCGTTGACCTGGAGGGGTCCTACAATGAGCAGTTCTTC
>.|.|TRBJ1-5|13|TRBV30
CAWSGERDQPQHF
TGTGCCTGGAGTGGAGAGAGGGATCAGCCCCAGCATTTT
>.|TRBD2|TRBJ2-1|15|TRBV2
CATMAGLAFYNEQFF
TGTGCCACTATGGCGGGACTAGCGTTTTACAATGAGCAGTTCTTC
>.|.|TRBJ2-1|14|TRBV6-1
CASSDQRAYNEQFF
TGTGCCAGCAGTGACCAGCGAGCTTACAATGAGCAGTTCTTC
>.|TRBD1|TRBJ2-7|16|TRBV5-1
CASSLENRDSAYEQYF
TGCGCCAGCAGCTTGGAGAACCGGGACAGCGCCTACGAGCAGTACTTC
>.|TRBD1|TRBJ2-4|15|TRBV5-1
CASSVWTGQGNIQYF
TGCGCCAGCAGTGTGTGGACAGGGCAAGGAAACATTCAGTACTTC
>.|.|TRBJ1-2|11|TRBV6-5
CASSYGVGYTF
TGTGCCAGCAGTTACGGAGTGGGCTACACCTTC
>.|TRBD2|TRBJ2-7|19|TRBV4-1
CASSQEARTSGSSSYEQYF
TGCGCCAGCAGCCAAGAGGCCAGGACTAGCGGGAGTAGCTCCTACGAGCAGTACTTC
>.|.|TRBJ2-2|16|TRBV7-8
CASSPRSGQNTGELFF
TGTGCCAGCAGCCCAAGGTCGGGACAGAACACCGGGGAGCTGTTTTTT
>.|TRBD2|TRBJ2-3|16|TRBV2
CASSDRLAGYTDTQYF
TGTGCCAGCAGCGATCGACTAGCGGGTTACACAGATACGCAGTATTTT
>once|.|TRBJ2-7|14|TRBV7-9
CASSLGTNSYEQYF
TGTGCCAGCAGCTTAGGTACAAACTCCTACGAGCAGTACTTC
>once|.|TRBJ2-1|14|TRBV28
CASSLYSLRNEQFF
TGTGCCAGCAGTTTATATTCATTGAGAAATGAGCAGTTCTTC
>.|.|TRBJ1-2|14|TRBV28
CASSLLAGQDGYTF
TGTGCCAGCAGTTTATTAGCAGGGCAAGATGGCTACACCTTC
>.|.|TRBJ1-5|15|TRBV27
CASSYRGPRVQPQHF
TGTGCCAGCAGTTATCGAGGTCCCAGGGTTCAGCCCCAGCATTTT
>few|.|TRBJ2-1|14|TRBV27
CASSYGGTYNEQFF
TGTGCCAGCAGTTACGGGGGAACCTACAATGAGCAGTTCTTC
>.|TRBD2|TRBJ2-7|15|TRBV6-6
CASTLSGGASYEQYF
TGTGCCAGCACCCTAAGCGGGGGCGCCTCCTACGAGCAGTACTTC
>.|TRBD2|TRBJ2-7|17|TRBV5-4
CASSSGLAGSSGDEQYF
TGTGCCAGCAGCTCCGGACTAGCGGGGAGCTCCGGGGACGAGCAGTACTTC
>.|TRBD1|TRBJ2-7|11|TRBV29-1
CSVGQDYEQYF
TGCAGCGTCGGACAGGACTACGAGCAGTACTTC
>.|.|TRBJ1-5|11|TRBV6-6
CASSVNQPQHF
TGTGCCAGCAGCGTTAATCAGCCCCAGCATTTT
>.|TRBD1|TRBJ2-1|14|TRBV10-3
CAISAGSGGLEQFF
TGTGCCATCAGTGCTGGTTCAGGGGGCTTAGAGCAGTTCTTC
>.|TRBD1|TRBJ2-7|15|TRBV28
CASKTRDRGFNEQYF
TGTGCCAGCAAAACCCGGGACAGGGGATTTAACGAGCAGTACTTC
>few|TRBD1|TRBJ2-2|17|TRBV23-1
CASSQSRTGGNGGELFF
TGCGCCAGCAGTCAATCGAGGACAGGGGGCAATGGCGGGGAGCTGTTTTTT
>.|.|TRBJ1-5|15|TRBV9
CASSLTGRKDQPQHF
TGTGCCAGCAGTCTTACAGGGCGGAAGGATCAGCCCCAGCATTTT
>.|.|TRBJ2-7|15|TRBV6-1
CASSELDFSSYEQYF
TGTGCCAGCAGTGAATTAGACTTTTCCTCCTACGAGCAGTACTTC
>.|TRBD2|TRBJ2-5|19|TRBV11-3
CASSFSAVSSGSRRETQYF
TGTGCCAGCAGCTTCTCGGCAGTGTCTAGCGGGAGTAGGCGGGAGACCCAGTACTTC
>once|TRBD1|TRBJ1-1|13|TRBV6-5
CASSYDWTGEAFF
TGTGCCAGCAGTTATGACTGGACAGGTGAAGCTTTCTTT
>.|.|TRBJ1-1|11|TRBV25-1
CASSRNTEAFF
TGTGCCAGCAGTCGGAACACTGAAGCTTTCTTT
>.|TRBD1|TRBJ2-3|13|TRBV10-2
CASGLTGVDTQYF
TGCGCCAGCGGCTTGACAGGGGTAGATACGCAGTATTTT
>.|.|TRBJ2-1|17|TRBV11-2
CASSPRRTISSYNEQFF
TGTGCCAGCAGCCCCCGTCGGACAATAAGCTCCTACAATGAGCAGTTCTTC
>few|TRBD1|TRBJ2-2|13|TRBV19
CASRDRGTGELFF
TGTGCCAGTAGGGACAGGGGAACCGGGGAGCTGTTTTTT
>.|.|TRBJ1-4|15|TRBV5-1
CASSLVPGPAEKLFF
TGCGCCAGCAGCTTGGTCCCAGGGCCGGCTGAAAAACTGTTTTTT
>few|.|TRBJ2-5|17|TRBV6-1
CASSEWGQGLVQETQYF
TGTGCCAGCAGTGAATGGGGACAAGGACTAGTCCAAGAGACCCAGTACTTC
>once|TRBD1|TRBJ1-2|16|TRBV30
CAWSEGQLGILRGYTF
TGTGCCTGGAGTGAGGGACAGCTCGGGATTCTACGGGGCTACACCTTC
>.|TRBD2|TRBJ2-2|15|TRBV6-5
CASSYSGGGTGELFF
TGTGCCAGCAGTTACTCCGGGGGGGGCACCGGGGAGCTGTTTTTT
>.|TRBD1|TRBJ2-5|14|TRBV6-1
CATRGQGDLKTQYF
TGTGCCACCAGGGGACAGGGGGATTTAAAGACCCAGTACTTC
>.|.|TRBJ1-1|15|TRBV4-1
CASSLRDGGNTEAFF
TGCGCCAGCAGCCTCCGGGACGGGGGGAACACTGAAGCTTTCTTT
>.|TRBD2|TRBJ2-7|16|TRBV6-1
CASSEGLAGLSYEQYF
TGTGCCAGCAGTGAAGGACTAGCGGGACTCTCCTACGAGCAGTACTTC
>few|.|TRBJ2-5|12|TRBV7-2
CASSFTGETQYF
TGTGCCAGCAGCTTTACGGGGGAGACCCAGTACTTC
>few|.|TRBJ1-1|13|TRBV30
CAWRPSGEYQAFF
TGTGCCTGGAGACCTAGCGGGGAGTATCAAGCTTTCTTT
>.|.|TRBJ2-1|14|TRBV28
CASSLGSRYNEQFF
TGTGCCAGCAGTTTAGGGAGCAGATACAATGAGCAGTTCTTC
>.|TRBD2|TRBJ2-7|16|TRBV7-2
CASSHLGLAGANEQYF
TGTGCCAGCAGCCACCTGGGACTAGCGGGAGCTAACGAGCAGTACTTC
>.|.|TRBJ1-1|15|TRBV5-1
CASSPEQGQRTEAFF
TGCGCCAGCAGCCCCGAACAGGGTCAGCGCACTGAAGCTTTCTTT
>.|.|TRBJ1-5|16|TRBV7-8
CASSTYLGPSNQPQHF
TGTGCCAGCAGTACATATTTGGGGCCTAGCAATCAGCCCCAGCATTTT
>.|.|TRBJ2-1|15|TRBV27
CASSMQGSSYNEQFF
TGTGCCAGCAGTATGCAGGGGAGCTCCTACAATGAGCAGTTCTTC
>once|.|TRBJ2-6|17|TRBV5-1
CASSFLQAFSGANVLTF
TGCGCCAGCAGCTTCTTGCAGGCGTTCTCTGGGGCCAACGTCCTGACTTTC
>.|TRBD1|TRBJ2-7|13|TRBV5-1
CASSADRGYEQYF
TGCGCCAGCAGCGCGGACAGGGGGTACGAGCAGTACTTC
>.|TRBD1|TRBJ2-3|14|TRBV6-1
CASTARGSTDTQYF
TGTGCCAGCACCGCCAGGGGGTCTACAGATACGCAGTATTTT
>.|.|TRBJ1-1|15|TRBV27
CASSSWGRRSTEAFF
TGTGCCAGCAGCTCCTGGGGCCGGCGGTCCACTGAAGCTTTCTTT
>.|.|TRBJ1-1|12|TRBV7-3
CASRQPNTEAFF
TGTGCCAGCCGACAGCCGAACACTGAAGCTTTCTTT
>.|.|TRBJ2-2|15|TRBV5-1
CASSLTGGVPGELFF
TGCGCCAGCAGCCTGACTGGAGGGGTTCCCGGGGAGCTGTTTTTT
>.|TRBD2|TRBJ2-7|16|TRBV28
CASSLPLLAGGGEQYF
TGTGCCAGCAGTTTACCCTTACTAGCGGGAGGGGGCGAGCAGTACTTC